Listed below are T cell receptor beta chains from one sample, sequenced in a study of CD8 T cells in Susac syndrome. TCRdb re-called the immunoSEQ multiplex PCR reads with MiXCR, one entry per CDR3 protein. This sample has some 400,000 distinct CDR3 sequences, with roughly 85% found just once. The sample consisted of CD8+ T cells from PBMCs. The receptor source for this set is a human donor with multiple sclerosis. Both conserved end residues are part of each CDR3. A D gene is named only where the DNA matches it firmly. The size of a clone is reported for some rows only, either as once, few or many, or as a class for expanded clones.

14 . . TRBJ1-3 TRBV11-2 CASSSNLSGNTIYF TGTGCCAGCAGCTCTAACCTCTCTGGAAACACCATATATTTT
13 . . TRBJ2-4 TRBV28 CASFGRVKNIQYF TGTGCCAGCTTCGGGCGTGTCAAAAACATTCAGTACTTC
13 once . TRBJ2-5 TRBV2 CAAIGFDQETQYF TGTGCCGCAATCGGCTTCGATCAAGAGACCCAGTACTTC
15 . TRBD2 TRBJ2-7 TRBV4-1 CASSQGLALPYEQYF TGCGCCAGCAGCCAAGGACTAGCGCTACCCTACGAGCAGTACTTC
14 . . TRBJ2-7 TRBV5-4 CASSLFHRAYEQYF TGTGCCAGCAGCTTGTTTCACAGAGCCTACGAGCAGTACTTC
15 . . TRBJ1-2 TRBV29-1 CSVEAATETYYGYTF TGCAGCGTTGAAGCAGCGACAGAAACTTACTATGGCTACACCTTC
17 . . TRBJ2-1 TRBV3-1 CASSQGLAASSYNEQFF TGTGCCAGCAGCCAAGGGCTAGCTGCGAGCTCCTACAATGAGCAGTTCTTC
18 . . TRBJ1-1 TRBV6-1 CASSAPWGGPSWDTEAFF TGTGCCAGCAGTGCGCCCTGGGGGGGGCCCAGTTGGGACACTGAAGCTTTCTTT
17 . TRBD1 TRBJ1-1 TRBV18 CASSPPGTGVMNTEAFF TGTGCCAGCTCACCCCCCGGGACAGGGGTTATGAACACTGAAGCTTTCTTT
14 . TRBD1 TRBJ2-7 TRBV30 CAWSGDSDSYEQYF TGTGCCTGGAGTGGGGACAGCGACTCCTACGAGCAGTACTTC
12 . . TRBJ2-7 TRBV6-1 CASSEWPLEQYF TGTGCCAGCAGTGAGTGGCCTCTCGAGCAGTACTTC
14 . TRBD1 TRBJ1-4 TRBV7-6 CASSWGQGREKLFF TGTGCCAGCAGCTGGGGACAGGGCCGGGAAAAACTGTTTTTT
17 . TRBD1 TRBJ1-3 TRBV14 CASSLSPGQLSGNTIYF TGTGCCAGCAGCCTTTCTCCGGGACAGCTCTCTGGAAACACCATATATTTT
18 . TRBD2 TRBJ2-7 TRBV29-1 CSVEEDSPSGSSKYEQYF TGCAGCGTTGAGGAGGACAGTCCTAGCGGGAGTAGTAAGTACGAGCAGTACTTC
14 . TRBD1 TRBJ2-2 TRBV29-1 CSVPGTGGTGELFF TGCAGCGTGCCCGGGACAGGGGGCACCGGGGAGCTGTTTTTT
13 . . TRBJ2-5 TRBV13 CASSLGDSGTQYF TGTGCCAGCAGCTTAGGCGACTCGGGGACCCAGTACTTC
14 . TRBD2 TRBJ2-7 TRBV20-1 CSAPGTSGTYEQYF TGCAGTGCTCCCGGGACTAGCGGAACCTACGAGCAGTACTTC
20 . . TRBJ2-2 TRBV5-4 CASSLFPLRVVGRGTGELFF TGTGCCAGCAGCTTGTTTCCTCTCCGGGTTGTAGGGCGCGGCACCGGGGAGCTGTTTTTT
16 . TRBD1 TRBJ1-2 TRBV5-1 CASSPVEGGQGAGYTF TGCGCCAGCAGCCCTGTAGAGGGGGGACAGGGTGCTGGCTACACCTTC
15 . . TRBJ1-5 TRBV13 CASSSYHTPGEPQHF TGTGCCAGCAGCTCCTATCATACTCCGGGGGAGCCCCAGCATTTT
15 . TRBD1 TRBJ1-1 TRBV29-1 CSVAGGQGMNTEAFF TGCAGCGTTGCTGGGGGACAGGGGATGAACACTGAAGCTTTCTTT
16 . . TRBJ1-1 TRBV5-1 CASSLARGDLNTEAFF TGCGCCAGCAGCTTGGCCAGGGGAGACTTGAACACTGAAGCTTTCTTT
13 . . TRBJ1-5 TRBV6-2/TRBV6-3 CASRFGTPGAQHF TGTGCCAGCAGATTCGGGACCCCTGGGGCCCAGCATTTT
16 . . TRBJ1-5 TRBV28 CASSFLPVDSNQPQHF TGTGCCAGCAGTTTCCTACCGGTTGATAGCAATCAGCCCCAGCATTTT
15 . . TRBJ2-7 TRBV3-1 CASSQEVAPTYEQYF TGTGCCAGCAGCCAAGAGGTGGCACCAACCTACGAGCAGTACTTC
15 . . TRBJ2-2 TRBV5-1 CASSLNFLGFGELFF TGCGCCAGCAGCTTAAACTTCCTAGGTTTCGGGGAGCTGTTTTTT
13 . . TRBJ2-7 TRBV4-1 CASSQDYAYEQYF TGCGCCAGCAGCCAAGATTATGCCTACGAGCAGTACTTC
17 once . TRBJ2-2 TRBV3-1 CASSQEIGQGLSGELFF TGTGCCAGCAGCCAAGAGATCGGGCAGGGATTATCCGGGGAGCTGTTTTTT
14 . TRBD1 TRBJ1-1 TRBV7-8 CASSHGTGRTEAFF TGTGCCAGCAGCCACGGGACAGGGAGGACTGAAGCTTTCTTT
14 . . TRBJ1-5 TRBV28 CASSLRGSRQPQHF TGTGCCAGCAGTTTGAGGGGCTCTAGGCAGCCCCAGCATTTT
19 . TRBD1 TRBJ2-1 TRBV27 CASSLGPWGQGMEANEQFF TGTGCCAGCAGTTTAGGCCCCTGGGGACAGGGGATGGAAGCCAATGAGCAGTTCTTC
15 once TRBD1 TRBJ2-7 TRBV27 CASSLSGTGMNEQYF TGTGCCAGCAGTTTATCCGGGACAGGGATGAACGAGCAGTACTTC
15 . TRBD1 TRBJ2-1 TRBV20-1 CSARNRDRESYEQFF TGCAGTGCTAGGAACCGGGACAGGGAGTCCTATGAGCAGTTCTTC
16 few TRBD2 TRBJ2-7 TRBV6-5 CASSYGLAGSSYEQYF TGTGCCAGCAGTTATGGCCTAGCGGGAAGCTCCTACGAGCAGTACTTC
13 once . TRBJ2-7 TRBV12-3/TRBV12-4 CASSFLEVEEQYF TGTGCCAGCAGTTTTCTGGAGGTGGAAGAGCAGTACTTC
13 . . TRBJ1-1 TRBV12-3/TRBV12-4 CASNKAWETEAFF TGTGCCAGCAACAAGGCTTGGGAGACTGAAGCTTTCTTT
15 . . TRBJ2-7 TRBV10-1 CASSEGTEDSYEQYF TGCGCCAGCAGTGAAGGGACCGAAGACTCCTACGAGCAGTACTTC
14 . TRBD1 TRBJ1-1 TRBV6-5 CASSYRGQGAEAFF TGTGCCAGCAGTTACCGAGGACAGGGGGCTGAAGCTTTCTTT
16 . TRBD1 TRBJ1-1 TRBV4-1 CASSLVPGQRNTEAFF TGCGCCAGCAGCCTCGTACCGGGACAGCGGAACACTGAAGCTTTCTTT
14 . . TRBJ2-7 TRBV6-2/TRBV6-3 CASSYGGQSYEQYF TGTGCCAGCAGTTACGGCGGGCAGTCCTACGAGCAGTACTTC
13 . . TRBJ1-2 TRBV3-1 CASSRGQAYGYTF TGTGCCAGCAGCCGAGGACAAGCCTATGGCTACACCTTC
14 . . TRBJ1-2 TRBV27 CASSSEGRPFGYTF TGTGCCAGCAGTTCGGAGGGGAGACCCTTCGGCTACACCTTC
15 once TRBD2 TRBJ2-7 TRBV20-1 CSASGAAGAYYEQYF TGCAGTGCTAGCGGGGCGGCGGGAGCCTACTACGAGCAGTACTTC
15 . . TRBJ2-2 TRBV12-3/TRBV12-4 CASSLSVGNTGELFF TGTGCCAGCAGTTTGTCTGTCGGGAACACCGGGGAGCTGTTTTTT
15 . TRBD1 TRBJ1-3 TRBV7-9 CASSSGQDSGNTIYF TGTGCCAGCAGCTCGGGACAGGACTCTGGAAACACCATATATTTT
13 . . TRBJ2-1 TRBV28 CASSPLSYNEQFF TGTGCCAGCAGTCCGCTATCCTACAATGAGCAGTTCTTC
11 . TRBD2 TRBJ2-7 TRBV29-1 CSVAGEYEQYF TGCAGCGTAGCGGGAGAGTACGAGCAGTACTTC
15 . TRBD1 TRBJ2-3 TRBV5-1 CASTIRTGWDHTQYF TGCGCCAGCACCATTCGGACAGGGTGGGACCATACGCAGTATTTT
15 . TRBD2 TRBJ2-1 TRBV10-2 CASSGTSGPGLGQFF TGCGCCAGCAGTGGGACTAGCGGGCCTGGGTTAGGGCAGTTCTTC
15 . . TRBJ2-5 TRBV12-3/TRBV12-4 CASSLRTRIEETQYF TGTGCCAGCAGTTTAAGAACGAGGATAGAAGAGACCCAGTACTTC
16 . TRBD1 TRBJ2-7 TRBV3-1 CASSRGQEKMTYEQYF TGTGCCAGCAGCCGGGGACAGGAAAAAATGACCTACGAGCAGTACTTC
15 . . TRBJ1-1 TRBV27 CASSPPPGVSTEAFF TGTGCCAGCAGTCCCCCCCCAGGGGTGAGCACTGAAGCTTTCTTT
14 few TRBD2 TRBJ2-5 TRBV27 CASSLAGGRETQYF TGTGCCAGCAGTTTAGCGGGGGGGCGAGAGACCCAGTACTTC
15 . . TRBJ2-1 TRBV5-1 CASSLFWSSYNEQFF TGCGCCAGCAGCTTGTTTTGGAGCTCCTACAATGAGCAGTTCTTC
12 . . TRBJ1-5 TRBV10-3 CAISDGNQPQHF TGTGCCATCAGTGATGGGAATCAGCCCCAGCATTTT
14 . TRBD1 TRBJ1-1 TRBV30 CAQTVDRRSTEAFF TGTGCCCAGACGGTGGACAGGAGGTCGACTGAAGCTTTCTTT
11 . . TRBJ2-7 TRBV30 CAWSEGDEQYF TGTGCCTGGAGTGAGGGAGACGAGCAGTACTTC
13 . TRBD2 TRBJ2-3 TRBV27 CASSLGMGTSRNF TGTGCCAGCAGTTTGGGTATGGGGACTAGTCGCAATTTT
15 once TRBD1 TRBJ2-7 TRBV7-2 CASSFAGTGYYEQYF TGTGCCAGCAGCTTCGCCGGGACAGGCTACTACGAGCAGTACTTC